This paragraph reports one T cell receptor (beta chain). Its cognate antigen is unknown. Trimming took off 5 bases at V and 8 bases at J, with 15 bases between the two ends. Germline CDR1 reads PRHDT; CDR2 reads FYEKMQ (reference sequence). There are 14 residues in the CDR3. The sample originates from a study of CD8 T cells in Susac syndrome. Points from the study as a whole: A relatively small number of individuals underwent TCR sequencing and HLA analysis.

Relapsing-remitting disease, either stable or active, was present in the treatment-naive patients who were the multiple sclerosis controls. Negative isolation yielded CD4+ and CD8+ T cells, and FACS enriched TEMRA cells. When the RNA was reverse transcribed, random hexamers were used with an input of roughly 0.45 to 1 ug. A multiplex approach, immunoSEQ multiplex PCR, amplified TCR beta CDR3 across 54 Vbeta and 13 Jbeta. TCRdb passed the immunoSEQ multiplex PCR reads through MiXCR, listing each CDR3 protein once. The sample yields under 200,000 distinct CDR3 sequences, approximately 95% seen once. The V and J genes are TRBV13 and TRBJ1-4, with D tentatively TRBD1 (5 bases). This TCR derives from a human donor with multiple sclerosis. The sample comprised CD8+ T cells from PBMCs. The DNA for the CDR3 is TGTGCCAGCAGCCCCGGGGGGAGGGGCGAAAAACTGTTTTTT. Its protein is CASSPGGRGEKLFF.